The 22 T cell receptor beta chains given below trace back to one sample, sequenced in a study of T cells after yellow fever vaccination (dated by TCRdb to the late 2010s). The library relied on 5' RACE. This sample was sequenced with an Illumina HiSeq 2500. The public sequencing data were trimmed at Q25 with fastp and processed into clonotypes with MiXCR by TCRdb, which kept only in-frame beta chains. Every CDR3 protein is listed once, alongside the most common genes and DNA of its rows. In this sample the table shows just under 600,000 distinct CDR3 sequences, roughly 14% of which occur a single time. The ten largest account for around an eighth of the sample. In light of the paper, this sample's treatment or condition label describes: live attenuated yellow fever vaccine strain. The sequences come from PBMCs, collected on the day of the yellow fever booster vaccination. These receptors originate from a man aged 25-45 years who received the YFV17D yellow fever vaccine.

V gene TRBV6-5 combines with J gene TRBJ2-5; tentative D call: TRBD2 (6 bases). The germline gives CDR1 MNHEY, CDR2 SVGAGI. This CDR3 comprises 15 residues. V shed 5 bases and J shed 6 bases, with 19 bases lying between them. The CDR3 is CASSNRGGVMQTQYF. Here the CDR3 DNA reads TGTGCCAGCAGTAACCGTGGAGGGGTCATGCAGACCCAGTACTTC.

Many counts were recorded for this clonotype. The CDR3 bases are TGTGCCAGCAGCTTCACAGATGCCGGCGAGCAGTACTTC. This encodes CASSFTDAGEQYF. The V gene is TRBV5-5, the J gene TRBJ2-7; no firm D call. Germline V gives CDR1 SGHKS, CDR2 YYEKEE (reference sequence). The CDR3 is 13 residues long. The V and J ends lost 2 bases and 6 bases respectively, with 12 bases between them.

This clonotype was detected only a few times. The gene calls are TRBV27 and TRBJ2-6; TRBD2 agrees at 9 bases. With V trimmed by 8 bases and J by 0 bases, 11 bases remained unmatched. The CDR3 runs 18 residues. The germline CDR1 and CDR2 sequences are MNHEY and SMNVEV (reference sequence). The CDR3 is CASRRWTSASSGANVLTF. The CDR3 nucleotides read TGTGCCAGCCGAAGGTGGACTAGCGCTTCCTCTGGGGCCAACGTCCTGACTTTC.

This sequence joins TRBV20-1 and TRBJ1-1; D is unclear. This CDR3 spans 13 amino acids. Germline CDR1 reads DFQATT; CDR2 reads SNEGSKA (reference sequence). Trimming removed 0 bases at V and 1 base at J, with 6 bases between. CDR3 nucleotides: TGCAGTGCTAGAGATATAGGGAACACTGAAGCTTTCTTT. As protein: CSARDIGNTEAFF.

The chain joins TRBV7-9 to TRBJ2-4; tentatively, D is TRBD2 (5 bases). The CDR3 has 13 amino acids. With 8 bases removed from V and 6 bases from J, the gap between germline ends came to 14 bases. Looked up from germline, CDR1 is SEHNR and CDR2 is FQNEAQ (reference sequence). The CDR3 spells CASHGFEGNIQYF. DNA of the CDR3: TGTGCCAGCCACGGATTCGAGGGAAACATTCAGTACTTC.

This clonotype was counted between two and nine times. DNA for the CDR3: TGTGCCAGCAGCGTTGTTGGAAACACTGAAGCTTTCTTT. Its protein is CASSVVGNTEAFF. The rearrangement links TRBV6-1 to TRBJ1-1; D remains unclear. The germline CDR1 and CDR2 sequences are MNHNS and SASEGT. Between the trimmed V and J ends, which lost 6 bases and 2 bases, there was a span of 10 bases. The length of the CDR3 is 13 residues.

This clonotype showed up just a few times. This chain connects TRBV7-3 to TRBJ2-3; 13 bases line up with TRBD2. J was trimmed by 1 base and V by 5 bases; bases with no gene match: 6. The CDR3 has 17 residues. CDR1 is SGHTA and CDR2 is FQGTGA in the germline V gene. CDR3 sequence (DNA): TGTGCCAGCAGCCGGACTAGCGGGAGTACGGGCACAGATACGCAGTATTTT. It codes for CASSRTSGSTGTDTQYF. Combining the CDR3 with reference TRBV7-3 and TRBJ2-3 gives the whole variable domain GAGVSQTPSNKVTEKGKYVELRCDPISGHTALYWYRQSLGQGPEFLIYFQGTGAADDSGLPNDRFFAVRPEGSVSTLKIQRTERGDSAVYLCASSRTSGSTGTDTQYFGPGTRLTVL.

The rearrangement links TRBV7-2 to TRBJ2-3; 8 bases agree with TRBD1. Trimming removed 5 bases from V and 2 bases from J; junction bases left unmatched: 9. The CDR3 runs to 16 residues. The germline gives CDR1 SGHTA, CDR2 FQGNSA. DNA for the CDR3: TGTGCCAGCAGCAGTGGGACAGGCGCACACACAGATACGCAGTATTTT. As protein: CASSSGTGAHTDTQYF.

In its sample, this clonotype was seen a few times. The chain combines TRBV7-9 with TRBJ2-1, with D perhaps matching TRBD2 (5 bases). This CDR3 has 13 residues. CDR1 SEHNR and CDR2 FQNEAQ come from the germline V gene (reference sequence). The ends were cut back, 1 base at V and 8 bases at J, with 9 bases in the middle. CDR3 DNA: TGTGCCAGCAGCTTAGTAGGGAGCTATGAGCAGTTCTTC. The encoded protein is CASSLVGSYEQFF.

This clonotype has ten or more counts. An end of the junction does not agree with germline; a read error may underlie this. The CDR3 spells CASSPTGAYEQYF. In DNA form, the CDR3 reads TGTGCCAGCAGCCCTACAGGGGCCTACGAGCAGTACTTC. The rearrangement uses TRBV5-1 and TRBJ2-7; 7 bases are shared with TRBD1. The CDR3 length is 13 residues. Germline lookup yields CDR1 SGHRS and CDR2 YFSETQ.

This clonotype appeared a few times. The rearrangement uses TRBV20-1 and TRBJ2-1; 10 positions match TRBD2. The germline V gene encodes CDR1 DFQATT and CDR2 SNEGSKA (reference sequence). J was trimmed by 8 bases and V by 5 bases; bases with no gene match: 6. The CDR3 has 13 residues. The DNA for the CDR3 is TGCAGTGCTTCCCGGACTAGCGGATATGAGCAGTTCTTC. Translated: CSASRTSGYEQFF.

This chain links TRBV30 with TRBJ2-5, with 9 bases matching TRBD1. CDR3 length equals 13 residues. The junction had 7 bases not matched to a gene; V was cut back by 4 bases and J by 7 bases. CDR1 is GTSNPN and CDR2 is SVGIG in the germline V gene (reference sequence). The CDR3: CAWTGTGKVTQYF. Here the CDR3 DNA reads TGTGCCTGGACCGGGACAGGGAAGGTGACCCAGTACTTC. Supplemented by reference TRBV30 and TRBJ2-5, the full variable domain reads SQTIHQWPATLVQPVGSPLSLECTVEGTSNPNLYWYRQAAGRGLQLLFYSVGIGQISSEVPQNLSASRPQDRQFILSSKKLLLSDSGFYLCAWTGTGKVTQYFGPGTRLLVL.

The chain carries TRBV11-3 and TRBJ2-1, with D possibly TRBD2 on 6 matching bases. Trimming took off 4 bases at V and 2 bases at J, with 12 bases between the two ends. Germline loops: CDR1 SGHNT, CDR2 YENEEA. The length of the CDR3 is 15 residues. CDR3 in amino acids: CASSSGLSAYNEQFF. The CDR3 DNA follows: TGTGCCAGCAGCTCGGGACTCTCCGCCTACAATGAGCAGTTCTTC. Drawing the rest from reference TRBV11-3 and TRBJ2-1, the complete variable domain is EAGVVQSPRYKIIEKKQPVAFWCNPISGHNTLYWYLQNLGQGPELLIRYENEEAVDDSQLPKDRFSAERLKGVDSTLKIQPAELGDSAVYLCASSSGLSAYNEQFFGPGTRLTVL.

This clonotype was observed a handful of times. The rearrangement uses TRBV21-1 and TRBJ1-5; whether TRBD1, the table's D call, matches the DNA was not checked. TRBV21-1 is given as a pseudogene. The CDR3 is made up of 13 amino acids. This chain's CDR3 is CASRPGVLQPQHF. The CDR3 nucleotides are TGTGCCAGCCGCCCCGGGGTGCTTCAGCCCCAGCATTTT.

The CDR3 bases are TGTGCCAGCAGCATCCTGACTAGCGAGCCTACCGGGGAGCTGTTTTTT. Encoded protein: CASSILTSEPTGELFF. The chain recombines TRBV5-6 with TRBJ2-2, with 8 bases that match TRBD2. Germline CDR1 SGHDT, CDR2 YYEEEE. J was trimmed by 5 bases and V by 4 bases; bases with no gene match: 10. This CDR3 is built from 16 residues.

The table lists this clonotype with a few counts. CDR3 sequence (DNA): TGTGCCAGCAGCAAAAAGGCTCGGGCCGGTGAGCAGTTCTTC. As protein: CASSKKARAGEQFF. The chain combines TRBV7-2 with TRBJ2-1; D gene ambiguous. Looked up from germline, CDR1 is SGHTA and CDR2 is FQGNSA. The length of the CDR3 is 14 residues. Trimming cost V 5 bases and J 9 bases, with 17 bases left between them.

The chain employs TRBV28 and TRBJ2-3, with TRBD1 matching 9 bases. V lost 6 bases and J lost 4; bases outside the gene matches: 8. The CDR3 is made up of 15 amino acids. The germline CDR1 and CDR2 sequences are MDHEN and SYDVKM. The DNA for the CDR3 is TGTGCCAGCAGCTCCCCGGGACAGGGTGCAGATACGCAGTATTTT. Translating gives CASSSPGQGADTQYF.

This clonotype was recorded many times. Its ends do not fully match the called genes, so a read error is possible. CDR3 protein: CASGYLGGYNEQFF. The CDR3 nucleotides are TGTGCCAGCGGTTATCTGGGAGGGTACAATGAGCAGTTCTTC. The chain couples TRBV6-2 or TRBV6-3 to TRBJ2-1; TRBD2 matches 7 bases. Germline V lookup: CDR1 MNHEY, CDR2 SVGEGT. The CDR3 has 14 residues.

This clonotype was observed a handful of times. The chain links TRBV5-1 to TRBJ2-2; D is perhaps TRBD2 (6 bases). V lost 2 bases and J 7 bases, leaving 9 bases between the germline ends. The CDR3 totals 13 residues. Germline V gene lookup returns CDR1 SGHRS and CDR2 YFSETQ. The CDR3 sequence is CASSLRESGELFF. DNA of the CDR3: TGCGCCAGCAGCTTACGGGAGAGCGGGGAGCTGTTTTTT.

In regard to this clonotype: Given a much more abundant clone one base away, this may be a read error. This chain joins TRBV2 and TRBJ2-5, with D unresolved. Germline CDR1 SNHLY, CDR2 FYNNEI. The CDR3 runs 15 residues. The CDR3: CASSAVGSAQETQHF. In nucleotides, the CDR3 is TGTGCCAGCAGTGCGGTGGGATCGGCCCAAGAGACCCAGCACTTC. Together with reference TRBV2 and TRBJ2-5, the CDR3 gives the full variable domain: EPEVTQTPSHQVTQMGQEVILRCVPISNHLYFYWYRQILGQKVEFLVSFYNNEISEKSEIFDDQFSVERPDGSNFTLKIRSTKLEDSAMYFCASSAVGSAQETQHFGPGTRLLVL.

The table lists this clonotype with many counts. This chain connects TRBV11-1 to TRBJ1-2, with 9 bases fitting TRBD1. This CDR3 region has 19 residues. After removal of 0 bases from V and 3 bases from J, the junction contained 14 bases not matched to a gene. Per germline, CDR1 SGHAT and CDR2 FQDESV (reference sequence). The CDR3 sequence is CASSLAGTGNPSKDYGYTF. CDR3 bases: TGTGCCAGCAGCTTAGCCGGGACAGGGAACCCCTCCAAGGACTATGGCTACACCTTC. Full variable domain (missing parts from reference TRBV11-1 and TRBJ1-2): EAEVAQSPRYKITEKSQAVAFWCDPISGHATLYWYRQILGQGPELLVQFQDESVVDDSQLPKDRFSAERLKGVDSTLKIQPAELGDSAMYLCASSLAGTGNPSKDYGYTFGSGTRLTVV.

The chain combines TRBV7-9 with TRBJ2-1, with D hard to call. V was cut by 1 base and J by 9 bases, with 4 bases left in between. The CDR3 length is 11 residues. Germline V lookup: CDR1 SEHNR, CDR2 FQNEAQ (reference sequence). CDR3 nucleotides: TGTGCCAGCAGCTTAGAGACTGAGCAGTTCTTC. Its protein product is CASSLETEQFF.